This TCR beta chain was retrieved from a study of read filtering for tumor transcriptome and immune sequencing. Study results and caveats: Single-read clonotypes: roughly 80% of IR-seq clonotypes (about 3.5% of reads), more than 70% of RNA-seq clonotypes (44.6% of reads).

This library used 300 to 500 ng RNA and molecular barcoded adaptors spanning alpha/delta and beta/gamma chains. TCRdb re-derived calls from the reads in MiXCR, one entry per CDR3 protein. The sample consists of 75,000 to 95,000 distinct CDR3 sequences, roughly an eighth of them appearing once. Points on this clonotype: What it recognizes is unknown. It is likely a read error: a sequence one base away is far more abundant.

CDR3 length equals 18 residues. The germline V gene has CDR1 SGHVS and CDR2 FNYEAQ. Unmatched junction bases numbered 11, after V lost 3 bases and J lost 7 bases. The clonotype originates from a donor over 35 with multiple myeloma. V usage is TRBV7-6 and J usage is TRBJ2-1; 14 positions match TRBD2. Sequencing was carried out using a population of CD138-negative cells sorted from bone marrow. CDR3 sequence reads: CASSFTGTSGSVNNEQFF. CDR3 in DNA: TGTGCCAGCAGCTTCACCGGGACTAGCGGGAGTGTGAATAATGAGCAGTTCTTC. The whole variable domain, filled in from reference TRBV7-6 and TRBJ2-1, reads GAGVSQSPRYKVTKRGQDVALRCDPISGHVSLYWYRQALGQGPEFLTYFNYEAQQDKSGLPNDRFSAERPEGSISTLTIQRTEQRDSAMYRCASSFTGTSGSVNNEQFFGPGTRLTVL.